This is a list of T cell receptor beta chains from one sample in a study of T-cell reconstitution after alpha-beta-depleted transplantation in children. TCRdb itself ran the PCR reads through MiXCR, one entry per CDR3 protein. The top ten clones hold 3% to 4% of a sample with about 540,000 distinct CDR3 sequences, around 17% of them seen once. The sample in question was PBMCs from the stem cell graft donor, obtained from the stem cell graft. The receptors come from a human donor who donated a stem cell graft to a child with acute lymphoblastic leukemia. Each CDR3 is given with its conserved first and last residue. The D gene is left open where the match is weak. Not all rows give a size; the values are once, few, many and, for expanded clones, a class.

V gene	D gene	J gene	CDR3 length	clone size	CDR3 DNA	CDR3 protein
TRBV5-1	TRBD2	TRBJ2-7	14	few	TGCGCCAGCGCGCCTAGCGGGACCTCCTACGAGCAGTACTTC	CASAPSGTSYEQYF
TRBV4-2	TRBD2	TRBJ2-1	18	few	TGTGCCAGCAGCCATAGGACTAGCGGGTTTAAGGCCTACAATGAGCAGTTCTTC	CASSHRTSGFKAYNEQFF
TRBV19	-	TRBJ1-5	14	-	TGTGCCAGTAGTATATTGGGAAACAATCGGCCCCAGCATTTT	CASSILGNNRPQHF
TRBV12-3/TRBV12-4	TRBD2	TRBJ2-1	14	-	TGTGCCAGCAGTTTGTCGCTAGCGGGAACTGAGCAGTTCTTC	CASSLSLAGTEQFF
TRBV18	TRBD1	TRBJ1-5	15	few	TGTGCCAGCTCACCACTCGACAGGGGCCATCAGCCCCAGCATTTT	CASSPLDRGHQPQHF
TRBV6-7	TRBD2	TRBJ2-2	18	once	TGTACCAGCAGTTCTCGGACTAGCGGGAGAAGGAGCACCGGGGAGCTGTTTTTT	CTSSSRTSGRRSTGELFF
TRBV20-1	-	TRBJ1-3	13	few	TGCAGTGCTAGAGTCGGTTCTGGAAACACCATATATTTT	CSARVGSGNTIYF
TRBV12-3/TRBV12-4	-	TRBJ2-1	15	-	TGTGCCAGCAGTTTAGGACTGCGCGCTTACAATGAGCAGTTCTTC	CASSLGLRAYNEQFF
TRBV7-9	-	TRBJ2-5	14	few	TGTGCCAGCAGCTTAGTGTCCGCAGAAGAGACCCAGTACTTC	CASSLVSAEETQYF
TRBV7-2	-	TRBJ1-1	15	-	TGTGCCAGCAGCTTAGCCCTCCGGAGAGGGACTGAAGCTTTCTTT	CASSLALRRGTEAFF
TRBV29-1	-	TRBJ1-2	14	-	TGCAGCGTTTACCCGCGGGGGGGAAACTATGGCTACACCTTC	CSVYPRGGNYGYTF
TRBV4-2	-	TRBJ1-1	15	few	TGTGCCAGCAGCCAAGGTCCGGACCCCGTGCCTGAAGCTTTCTTT	CASSQGPDPVPEAFF
TRBV5-5	TRBD1	TRBJ2-5	16	many	TGTGCCAGCAGCCAAGACAGGGGGCTACGCCAAGAGACCCAGTACTTC	CASSQDRGLRQETQYF
TRBV2	-	TRBJ1-3	13	few	TGTGCCGGGGCAGGGTTCGGTGGAAACACCATATATTTT	CAGAGFGGNTIYF
TRBV29-1	TRBD1	TRBJ1-1	14	few	TGCAGCGTCGCCAGCCCCCGGACAGGGGGTTTAGCTTTCTTT	CSVASPRTGGLAFF
TRBV20-1	-	TRBJ2-2	14	-	TGCAGTGCTCGGACCCAATTGGACACCGGGGAGCTGTTTTTT	CSARTQLDTGELFF
TRBV21-1	-	TRBJ2-2	12	-	TGTGCCAGCAGCAAAGACAGGGGGGAGCTGTTTTTT	CASSKDRGELFF